The entry below gives a single T cell receptor (beta chain) sequence along with its context. Germline-derived CDR1 and CDR2 are LGHNA and YNFKEQ. Deletions cut 6 bases from V and 3 bases from J, with 23 bases between. There are 17 residues in the CDR3. Repertoires were generated with immunoSEQ multiplex PCR, while TCRdb's copy carries only in-frame clones and drops some. The table lists some 220,000 clones, more than 75% of them singletons. This entry belongs to a study of blood T cell repertoires in COVID-19. Across the study: Sites across the United States, Italy and Spain contributed samples from acute and convalescent COVID-19.

This TCR came from a human donor in a cohort sampled during active COVID-19. The chain couples TRBV4-2 to TRBJ2-5; possible D gene TRBD1, 6 bases. The sequencing input was peripheral blood. The CDR3 protein is CASSPLVHASGEETQYF. CDR3 coding DNA: TGTGCCAGCAGTCCACTGGTTCACGCTTCAGGGGAAGAGACCCAGTACTTC.